This T cell receptor beta chain was recorded in a study of CD8 T cells in ankylosing spondylitis (dated 2017 in TCRdb). Background for the entire study: To find TCR variants linked to disease, the study profiled T cell receptor beta repertoires in ankylosing spondylitis patients and healthy donors. The full study cohort comprised 25 ankylosing spondylitis patients and roughly 110 healthy donors. Samples of peripheral blood were taken, and for ankylosing spondylitis patients, synovial fluid was collected as well.

What the study reported, not specific to this receptor: Some motif variants had previously been reported in the synovial fluid and blood of reactive arthritis patients, which suggests shared mechanisms of disease initiation. The disease-linked clones showed a CD8+ phenotype and occurred at relatively low frequencies in peripheral blood. Blood from ankylosing spondylitis patients appeared to be characterized by a TCR beta motif composed of roughly 8 highly homologous amino acid variants. Significant enrichment of the disease-linked clones was reported in matched synovial fluid samples from ankylosing spondylitis patients.

CDR3 length: 13 amino acids, cysteine to phenylalanine. Of all the DNA, just the CDR3 is kept, 39 bases in frame from base 1. CDR1 and CDR2, per the germline V gene, are MDHEN and SYDVKM. Trimmed from V: 6 bases; trimmed from J: 5 bases; junction bases lacking a gene match: 4. For each ankylosing spondylitis patient, the synovial fluid sample was matched to a blood sample from that same patient. The sequencing machine was an Illumina HiSeq 2500. TCR beta libraries were prepared by quantitative 5'-RACE with molecular barcodes. The authors processed their data as follows. A new computational method, built on a probabilistic model of VDJ rearrangement, was used to identify disease-linked TCR variants. Clones were called with MiXCR by TCRdb after fastp trimmed the public reads at Q25, and only in-frame beta chains were retained. CDR3 protein sequences are deduplicated, and each keeps its most common genes and DNA. For this entry, the V and J calls and clone size follow TCRdb and not the study's own pipeline. This sample holds about 36,000 distinct CDR3 sequences; roughly an eighth were observed only once. Of the sample, less than 40% is held by the ten largest clones.

Note on this clonotype: Its specific antigen is unknown. No quality values exist for individual bases; no much larger clone is one base distant.

This clonotype was obtained from a male donor with ankylosing spondylitis. The sequencing input was synovial fluid, either unsorted or a sorted T cell fraction (not recorded which). Recombination connected TRBV28 to TRBJ2-7; 10 of the junction bases match TRBD2. CDR3 region: CASRVTSGNEQYF. The DNA reads as follows: TGTGCCAGCAGGGTTACTAGCGGGAACGAGCAGTACTTC.